This TCR beta chain was found in a study of technical replicates of blood from several donors. Only in-frame clones appear in the TCRdb table, and some are missing; sequencing was by immunoSEQ multiplex PCR. This table holds roughly 74,000 clones, 90% to 95% found once. The CDR3 has 14 residues. Trimming at V came to 5 bases and at J to 10 bases, leaving 9 bases not matched to a gene. Germline CDR1 is MRHNA and CDR2 is SNTAGT. J is TRBJ2-1 and V is TRBV6-4; 9 positions agree with TRBD2. The sequence derives from a human donor in good health. The sequencing input was T cells isolated from PBMCs. The CDR3 loop is CASSLSGSSGEQFF. CDR3 bases: TGTGCCAGCAGTCTTAGCGGGAGTTCTGGAGAGCAGTTCTTC.